This TCR beta chain appears in the sequencing data of a study of T cells after posttransplantation cyclophosphamide (dated by TCRdb to the mid-2010s). Background for the entire study: Using TRB sequencing, the study followed how the T cell repertoire reconstituted after myeloablative bone marrow transplantation in which posttransplantation cyclophosphamide served as GVHD prophylaxis. Public TRB sequences were queried against a database of over 3,000 sequences associated with responses to pathogens, tumor antigens, self-antigens and alloantigens. Because TRA and TRB clonality correlated tightly in fewer than 10 samples, the subsequent TCR analyses were limited to TRB only. In 3 patients, up to about 3 additional blood samples taken between 2 and 5.2 years after transplant also underwent TRB sequencing, as did pretransplant blood from several patients. Samples from a few dozen PTCy-treated patients, along with samples from about 16 of their related bone marrow donors, underwent antigen receptor sequencing. Blood from every one of the approximately 37 PTCy patients who had 1-year posttransplant specimens underwent TRB sequencing. The paper's findings and limits, for the study overall: The TRB repertoires of T cells infiltrating skin or GI tract showed only limited overlap with the TRB repertoires of T cells in blood. Across 35 to 55 patients, TRB clonality was highly associated with recipient CMV seropositivity and CMV reactivation, and diversity in PTCy patients was similar to diversity in CNI/methotrexate controls. Donor-recipient similarity was low at 1-2 months but increased during the first year, and donor CD8+ memory clones often dominated later blood repertoires.

The germline V gene provides CDR1 SQVTM and CDR2 ANQGSEA. The CDR3 measures 17 amino acids from cysteine to phenylalanine. CDR3 DNA only is kept here, 51 bases in frame from base 1. V drops 3 bases and J drops 2 bases, leaving 20 bases in between. The control cohort was some 10 patients given myeloablative marrow transplants with methotrexate plus a calcineurin inhibitor, sampled 1 year after transplant. Peripheral blood and bone marrow mononuclear cells were isolated by Ficoll-Hypaque density centrifugation and were cryopreserved. Genomic DNA was used for TRB sequencing, which was performed with the immunoSEQ assay at survey resolution or with the hsTCRB kit. As for the original processing: The immunoSEQ software handled initial read processing, and the LymphoSeq R package was used for repertoire analyses. Clonality was computed as 1 minus normalized Shannon entropy, and a Gini coefficient was also calculated for each TRB dataset. Phenotypes of unsorted samples were inferred by mapping TRB sequences from sorted subsets of the recipient or donor onto the same recipient's unsorted samples. TCRdb took over this immuneACCESS table, retaining in-frame rearrangements with V and J assigned. Such tables are incomplete; in checked studies, under half of the missing clones stem from an unresolved V gene, and the remainder is unexplained. V, J and clone size derive from that table, while D and trimming were established from the DNA sequence. This sample holds roughly 19,000 clones; around 91% were observed only once. The ten largest account for 1.9% of the sample.

A remark on this clone: Its cognate antigen has yet to be identified. Qualities for individual bases were not recorded, and no much larger clone is one base off.

The sequencing used PBMCs, collected 359 days after allogeneic stem cell transplant with calcineurin inhibitor and methotrexate. The clonotype comes from a female patient aged 30 to 40 who received an allogeneic stem cell transplant from an unrelated donor, was CMV-positive, and had acute and chronic GVHD. Where a transplant has occurred, the graft donor may have supplied some of the T cells. The rearrangement combines TRBV29-1 with TRBJ2-1; tentative D gene TRBD2, with 6 bases matching. Here the CDR3 is given as CSVEGRGELGTYNEQFF. The nucleotide sequence reads TGCAGCGTTGAGGGGCGGGGAGAGCTAGGTACCTACAATGAGCAGTTCTTC.